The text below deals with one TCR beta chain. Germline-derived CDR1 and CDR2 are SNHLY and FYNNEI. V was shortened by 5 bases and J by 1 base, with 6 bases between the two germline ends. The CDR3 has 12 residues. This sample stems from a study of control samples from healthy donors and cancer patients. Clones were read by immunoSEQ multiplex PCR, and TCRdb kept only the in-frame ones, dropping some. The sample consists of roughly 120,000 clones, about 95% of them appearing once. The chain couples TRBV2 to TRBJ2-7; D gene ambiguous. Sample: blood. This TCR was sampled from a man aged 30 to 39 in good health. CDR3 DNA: TGTGCCAGCAGTCCGACATCCTACGAGCAGTACTTC. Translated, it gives CASSPTSYEQYF.